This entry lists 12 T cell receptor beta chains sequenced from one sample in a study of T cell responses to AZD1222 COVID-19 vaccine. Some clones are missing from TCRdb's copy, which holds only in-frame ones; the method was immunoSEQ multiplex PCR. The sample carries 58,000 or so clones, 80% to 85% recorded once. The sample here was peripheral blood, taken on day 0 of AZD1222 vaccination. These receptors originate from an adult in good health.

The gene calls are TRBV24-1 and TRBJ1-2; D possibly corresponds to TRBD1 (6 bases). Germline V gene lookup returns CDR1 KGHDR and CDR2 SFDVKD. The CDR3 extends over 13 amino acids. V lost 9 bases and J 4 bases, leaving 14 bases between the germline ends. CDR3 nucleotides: TGTGCCACCTCCGTAGGGGGTTCCTATGGCTACACCTTC. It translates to CATSVGGSYGYTF.

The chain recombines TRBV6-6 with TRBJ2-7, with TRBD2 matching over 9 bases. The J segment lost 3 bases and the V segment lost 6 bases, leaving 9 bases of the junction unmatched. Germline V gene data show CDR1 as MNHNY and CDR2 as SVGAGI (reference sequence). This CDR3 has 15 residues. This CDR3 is CASSPLQRGVYEQYF. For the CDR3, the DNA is TGTGCCAGCAGCCCCCTCCAGCGGGGGGTCTACGAGCAGTACTTC.

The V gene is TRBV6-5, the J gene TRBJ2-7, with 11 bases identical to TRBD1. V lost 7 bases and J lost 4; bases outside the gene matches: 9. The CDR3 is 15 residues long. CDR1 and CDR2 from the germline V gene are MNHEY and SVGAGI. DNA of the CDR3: TGTGCCAGCATGAGGGAGGGGACAGGGGGATACGAGCAGTACTTC. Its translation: CASMREGTGGYEQYF.

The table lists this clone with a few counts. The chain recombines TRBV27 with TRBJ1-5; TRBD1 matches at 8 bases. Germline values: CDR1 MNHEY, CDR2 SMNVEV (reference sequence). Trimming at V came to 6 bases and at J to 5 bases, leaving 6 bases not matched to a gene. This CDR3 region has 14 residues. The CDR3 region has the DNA TGTGCCAGCAGACGACAGGGGACCCATCAGCCCCAGCATTTT. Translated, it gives CASRRQGTHQPQHF.

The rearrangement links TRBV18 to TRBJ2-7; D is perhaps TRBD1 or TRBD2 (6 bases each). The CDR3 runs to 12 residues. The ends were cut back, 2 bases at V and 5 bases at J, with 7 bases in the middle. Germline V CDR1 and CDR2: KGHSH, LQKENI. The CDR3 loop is CASSPRGDEQYF. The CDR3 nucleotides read TGTGCCAGCTCACCAAGGGGGGACGAGCAGTACTTC.

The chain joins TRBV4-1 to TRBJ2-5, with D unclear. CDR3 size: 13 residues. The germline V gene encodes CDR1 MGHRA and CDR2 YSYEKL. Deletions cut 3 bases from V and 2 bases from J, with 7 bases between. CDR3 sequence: CASSHLLQETQYF. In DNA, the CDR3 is TGCGCCAGCAGCCACCTTCTTCAAGAGACCCAGTACTTC.

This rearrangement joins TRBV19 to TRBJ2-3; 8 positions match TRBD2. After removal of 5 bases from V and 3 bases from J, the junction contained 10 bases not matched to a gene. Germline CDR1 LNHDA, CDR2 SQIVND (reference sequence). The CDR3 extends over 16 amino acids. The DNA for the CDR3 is TGTGCCAGTAGTTCAGTCGGGGGGGAGGTGACAGATACGCAGTATTTT. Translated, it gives CASSSVGGEVTDTQYF. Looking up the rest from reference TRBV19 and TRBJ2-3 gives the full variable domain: DGGITQSPKYLFRKEGQNVTLSCEQNLNHDAMYWYRQDPGQGLRLIYYSQIVNDFQKGDIAEGYSVSREKKESFPLTVTSAQKNPTAFYLCASSSVGGEVTDTQYFGPGTRLTVL.

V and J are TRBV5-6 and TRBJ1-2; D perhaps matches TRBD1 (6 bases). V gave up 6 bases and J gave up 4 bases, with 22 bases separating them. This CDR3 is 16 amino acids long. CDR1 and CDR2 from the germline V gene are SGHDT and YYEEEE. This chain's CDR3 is CASTAISTGTLYGYTF. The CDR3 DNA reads TGTGCCAGCACCGCGATTTCGACAGGCACCCTCTATGGCTACACCTTC.

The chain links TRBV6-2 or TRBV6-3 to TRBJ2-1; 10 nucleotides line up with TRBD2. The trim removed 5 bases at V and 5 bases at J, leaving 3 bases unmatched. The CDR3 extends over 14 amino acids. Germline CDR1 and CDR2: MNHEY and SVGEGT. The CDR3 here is CASSRTSGNNEQFF. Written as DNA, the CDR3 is TGTGCCAGCAGTAGGACTAGCGGAAACAATGAGCAGTTCTTC.

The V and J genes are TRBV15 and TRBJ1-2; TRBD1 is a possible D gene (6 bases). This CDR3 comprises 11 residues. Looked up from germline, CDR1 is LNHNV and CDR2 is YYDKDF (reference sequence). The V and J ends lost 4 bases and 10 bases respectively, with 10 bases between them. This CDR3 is CATSTEGDYTF. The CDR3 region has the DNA TGTGCCACCAGCACTGAGGGGGACTACACCTTC.

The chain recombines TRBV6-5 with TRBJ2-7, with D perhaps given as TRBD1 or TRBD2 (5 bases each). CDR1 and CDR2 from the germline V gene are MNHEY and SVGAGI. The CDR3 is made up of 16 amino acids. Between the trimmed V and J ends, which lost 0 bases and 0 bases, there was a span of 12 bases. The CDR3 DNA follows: TGTGCCAGCAGTTACTCGAGGGGCGGCAGCTCCTACGAGCAGTACTTC. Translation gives CASSYSRGGSSYEQYF.

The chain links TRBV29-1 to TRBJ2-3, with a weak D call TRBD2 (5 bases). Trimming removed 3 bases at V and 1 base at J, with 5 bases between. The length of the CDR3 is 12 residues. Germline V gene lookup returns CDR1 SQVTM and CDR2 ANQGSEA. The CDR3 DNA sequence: TGCAGCGTTGACGGGGGCACAGATACGCAGTATTTT. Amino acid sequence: CSVDGGTDTQYF.